The next 16 T cell receptor beta chains were all read from a single sample in a study of CD4 T cells in relation to SARS-CoV-2 and coronaviruses. The unexposed donors gave CD4+ T cells in 2011-2018, prior to COVID-19. The method was immunoSEQ multiplex PCR; TCRdb's version includes in-frame clones alone and lacks a portion of them. The sample gives tens of thousands of clones, 94% of which show up once; approximately 0.15% is in the top ten. Material for sequencing was naive CD4+ T cells from PBMCs. Subset of the sample: naive CD4+ T cells isolated by negative enrichment. The source of these receptors is a human donor in good health.

The genes are TRBV19 and TRBJ1-1; possibly TRBD1 for D (6 bases). The CDR3 is 16 residues long. The germline V gene has CDR1 LNHDA and CDR2 SQIVND (reference sequence). V lost 4 bases, J lost 4 bases, and 19 bases lay in between. In DNA, the CDR3 is TGTGCCAGTAGTAATCAAAGGCAGGGGCAGGGCACTGAAGCTTTCTTT. Protein sequence: CASSNQRQGQGTEAFF.

The genes are TRBV20-1 and TRBJ2-3; 8 bases agree with TRBD2. With 3 bases clipped from V and 0 bases from J, the junction kept 8 bases outside the gene matches. Germline CDR1 reads DFQATT; CDR2 reads SNEGSKA (reference sequence). This CDR3 is built from 16 residues. CDR3 DNA sequence: TGCAGTGCTAGTACGAGCGGGAGTAAGAGCACAGATACGCAGTATTTT. This encodes CSASTSGSKSTDTQYF.

In nucleotides, the CDR3 is TGCGCCAGCAGCCCCCTAGCGGGAGGGTCCACAGATACGCAGTATTTT. Amino acid sequence: CASSPLAGGSTDTQYF. The gene calls are TRBV5-1 and TRBJ2-3, with 12 bases fitting TRBD2. The germline V gene has CDR1 SGHRS and CDR2 YFSETQ. Trimming removed 4 bases from V and 2 bases from J; junction bases left unmatched: 5. The CDR3 loop spans 16 amino acids.

The chain uses TRBV15 and TRBJ1-3; a possible D gene is TRBD1 (6 bases). CDR1 and CDR2 (germline): LNHNV, YYDKDF (reference sequence). This CDR3 contains 15 residues. Deletions cut 0 bases from V and 4 bases from J, with 10 bases between. Here the CDR3 DNA reads TGTGCCACCAGCAGAGAGGGGGCGCGAGGAAACACCATATATTTT. Protein sequence: CATSREGARGNTIYF. The full variable domain, its missing parts supplied by reference TRBV15 and TRBJ1-3, is DAMVIQNPRYQVTQFGKPVTLSCSQTLNHNVMYWYQQKSSQAPKLLFHYYDKDFNNEADTPDNFQSRRPNTSFCFLDIRSPGLGDTAMYLCATSREGARGNTIYFGEGSWLTVV.

The J gene is TRBJ2-2, the V gene TRBV7-8, with 8 bases that match TRBD2. The CDR3 runs 15 residues. The V segment lost 5 bases and the J segment 6 bases; nucleotides outside the gene matches: 8. Germline V lookup: CDR1 SGHVS, CDR2 FQNEAQ. The CDR3 DNA reads as TGTGCCAGCAGCCTCTACCGGGGGGGCGCCGGGGAGCTGTTTTTT. It is translated as CASSLYRGGAGELFF.

Only one count was recorded for this clone. The J gene is TRBJ2-2, the V gene TRBV11-2, with D unresolved. There are 12 residues in the CDR3. Germline-derived CDR1 and CDR2 are SGHAT and FQNNGV. V lost 4 bases, J lost 7 bases, and 7 bases lay in between. For the CDR3, the DNA is TGTGCCAGCAGCTCCTTCCACGGGGAGCTGTTTTTT. This translates into CASSSFHGELFF.

This clone was detected once. V usage is TRBV6-5 and J usage is TRBJ1-1; 9 nucleotides match TRBD1. Germline V gives CDR1 MNHEY, CDR2 SVGAGI. This CDR3 has 15 residues. J lost 4 bases, V lost 2 bases, and 5 bases had no gene match. The CDR3 DNA reads TGTGCCAGCAGTTACAGGGACAGGGCTATCACTGAAGCTTTCTTT. Its protein is CASSYRDRAITEAFF.

The V call is TRBV19, the J call TRBJ2-6; TRBD2 aligns across 7 bases. Germline V gene lookup returns CDR1 LNHDA and CDR2 SQIVND (reference sequence). V trimming: 0 bases; J trimming: 0 bases; junction bases outside the gene matches: 8. The CDR3 consists of 19 residues. Here the CDR3 DNA reads TGTGCCAGTAGTATAGAAGGTCTAGCGGCGAGCTCTGGGGCCAACGTCCTGACTTTC. Its protein is CASSIEGLAASSGANVLTF.

This chain links TRBV3-1 (or the pseudogene TRBV3-2) with TRBJ1-3; D is unresolved. The CDR3 spans 13 residues. Per the germline V gene, CDR1 is LGHDT and CDR2 is YNNKEL (reference sequence). V was cut by 1 base and J by 4 bases, with 5 bases left in between. The CDR3 nucleotides are TGTGCCAGCAGCCAAGGTCGAGGAAACACCATATATTTT. Its translation: CASSQGRGNTIYF.

The rearrangement joins TRBV7-9 to TRBJ2-5; D is possibly TRBD2 (6 bases). The CDR3 totals 14 residues. The germline gives CDR1 SEHNR, CDR2 FQNEAQ (reference sequence). Trimming shortened V by 0 bases and J by 5 bases, and 10 bases separated the two germline ends. CDR3 coding DNA: TGTGCCAGCAGCTTAGCCCGGGACTCGGAGACCCAGTACTTC. This translates into CASSLARDSETQYF.

In this sample, this clone turned up once. The V call is TRBV3-1 (or the pseudogene TRBV3-2), the J call TRBJ2-3, with D unresolved. This CDR3 is 11 amino acids long. Per germline, CDR1 LGHDT and CDR2 YNNKEL (reference sequence). V was shortened by 0 bases and J by 9 bases, with 4 bases between the two germline ends. CDR3: CASSQENTQYF. CDR3 sequence (DNA): TGTGCCAGCAGCCAAGAGAACACGCAGTATTTT.

The rearrangement links TRBV6-6 to TRBJ2-7; D might be TRBD2 (6 bases). Per germline, CDR1 MNHNY and CDR2 SVGAGI (reference sequence). CDR3 length: 16 amino acids. The V gene lost 0 bases and the J gene lost 5 bases, with 17 bases spanning the gap. The CDR3 nucleotides are TGTGCCAGCAGTTACTCCGGACTGGTCTTAGCGGACGAGCAGTACTTC. Translating gives CASSYSGLVLADEQYF.

V is TRBV10-1 and J is TRBJ2-3; D is unresolved. V lost 1 base, J lost 6 bases, and 11 bases lay in between. This CDR3 region has 14 residues. Germline V gene data show CDR1 as WNHNN and CDR2 as SYGVQD (reference sequence). The CDR3, as DNA: TGCGCCAGCAGTGAGTTCCTAGTCGCCGATACGCAGTATTTT. It translates to CASSEFLVADTQYF.

This chain links TRBV27 with TRBJ1-2; a possible D gene is TRBD1 (5 bases). CDR1 and CDR2 from the germline V gene are MNHEY and SMNVEV (reference sequence). This CDR3 comprises 16 residues. Trimming took off 4 bases at V and 8 bases at J, with 23 bases between the two ends. The CDR3 DNA is TGTGCCAGCAGTTCGAAATGGGTAGTGTCGCAGGGAGGCTACACCTTC. This codes for CASSSKWVVSQGGYTF.

This rearrangement joins TRBV19 to TRBJ2-7; D might be TRBD1 (6 bases). With 6 bases removed from V and 0 bases from J, the gap between germline ends came to 12 bases. Germline V gene lookup returns CDR1 LNHDA and CDR2 SQIVND (reference sequence). The CDR3 has 14 amino acids. CDR3 coding DNA: TGTGCCAGTAGCAACAGGGCGCTCTCCTACGAGCAGTACTTC. It translates to CASSNRALSYEQYF.

As regards this clone: At one end the junction does not follow the germline gene, possibly because of a read error. The chain couples TRBV5-1 to TRBJ2-5; 12 nucleotides line up with TRBD1. The CDR3 extends over 15 amino acids. Looked up from germline, CDR1 is SGHRS and CDR2 is YFSETQ. The DNA for the CDR3 is TGCGCCAGCAGCACGGGACAGGGGGCGCAAGCGACCCAGTACTTC. It codes for CASSTGQGAQATQYF.